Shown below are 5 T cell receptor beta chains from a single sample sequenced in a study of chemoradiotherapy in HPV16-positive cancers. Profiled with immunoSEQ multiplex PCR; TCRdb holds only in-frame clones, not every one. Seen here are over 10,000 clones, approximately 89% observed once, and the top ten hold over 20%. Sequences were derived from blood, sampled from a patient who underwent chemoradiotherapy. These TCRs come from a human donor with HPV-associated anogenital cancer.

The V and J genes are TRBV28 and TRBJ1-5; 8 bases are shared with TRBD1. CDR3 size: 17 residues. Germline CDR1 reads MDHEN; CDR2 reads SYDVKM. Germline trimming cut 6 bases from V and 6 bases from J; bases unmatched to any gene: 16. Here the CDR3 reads CASSHLGVQGAFQPQHF. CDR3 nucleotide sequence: TGTGCCAGCAGCCATTTAGGGGTGCAGGGGGCCTTTCAGCCCCAGCATTTT.

CDR3 sequence: CASGPQPNTGELFF. The CDR3 DNA follows: TGCGCCAGCGGGCCGCAACCGAACACCGGGGAGCTGTTTTTT. The chain has TRBV5-1 and TRBJ2-2, with D unresolved. CDR1 and CDR2 from the germline V gene are SGHRS and YFSETQ. V was shortened by 7 bases and J by 0 bases, with 10 bases between the two germline ends. This CDR3 comprises 14 residues.

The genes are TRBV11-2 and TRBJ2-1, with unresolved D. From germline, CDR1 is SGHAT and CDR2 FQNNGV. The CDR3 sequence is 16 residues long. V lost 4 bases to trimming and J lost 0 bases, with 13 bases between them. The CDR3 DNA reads TGTGCCAGCAGCTGGCGCAGCAGGTACTCCTACAATGAGCAGTTCTTC. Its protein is CASSWRSRYSYNEQFF.

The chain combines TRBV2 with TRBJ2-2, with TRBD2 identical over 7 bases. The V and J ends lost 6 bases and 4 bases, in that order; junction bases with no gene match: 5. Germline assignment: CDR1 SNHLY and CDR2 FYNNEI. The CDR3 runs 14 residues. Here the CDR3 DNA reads TGTGCCAGCAGGGGGGGGTTCGGCACCGGGGAGCTGTTTTTT. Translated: CASRGGFGTGELFF.

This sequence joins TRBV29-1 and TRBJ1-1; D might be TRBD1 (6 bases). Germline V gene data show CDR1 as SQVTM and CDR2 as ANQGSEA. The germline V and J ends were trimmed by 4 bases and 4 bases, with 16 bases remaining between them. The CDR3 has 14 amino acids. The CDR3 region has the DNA TGCAGCGTTGGGTTAACAGGGTCGATCACTGAAGCTTTCTTT. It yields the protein CSVGLTGSITEAFF.